These 2 T cell receptor beta chains were all obtained from the same sample, sequenced in a study of blood T cell repertoires in COVID-19. Assay: immunoSEQ multiplex PCR; the TCRdb copy retains only in-frame clones and omits some. Of some 200,000 clones listed, about nine tenths are singletons. Input material: peripheral blood. These receptors were taken from a man at least 80 years old with acute or convalescent COVID-19.

The chain carries TRBV5-1 and TRBJ2-1, with 7 bases that match TRBD1. After removal of 3 bases from V and 0 bases from J, the junction contained 6 bases not matched to a gene. Looked up from germline, CDR1 is SGHRS and CDR2 is YFSETQ. The CDR3 contains 16 residues. The CDR3 coding sequence is TGCGCCAGCAGCTCACAGGGGCCCTACTCCTACAATGAGCAGTTCTTC. Its translation: CASSSQGPYSYNEQFF.

J is TRBJ2-3 and V is TRBV4-1, with 9 nucleotides matching TRBD2. J was trimmed by 7 bases and V by 5 bases; bases with no gene match: 13. Germline CDR1 and CDR2: MGHRA and YSYEKL. This CDR3 is built from 16 residues. The CDR3 bases are TGCGCCAGCAGCTCCCCGACTAGCGGCCTTTACAATACGCAGTATTTT. As protein: CASSSPTSGLYNTQYF.